One sample yielded the 5 T cell receptor beta chains listed below, sequenced in a study of cytomegalovirus exposure and HLA in healthy donors. Amplification used 60 Vbeta primers and 13 Jbeta primers. Assay used: immunoSEQ multiplex PCR; TCRdb lists only in-frame clones, some missing. The table shows about 130,000 clones, with roughly four fifths occurring only once. The sample was PBMCs. The receptors derive from a woman between 45 and 65 years old in good health and CMV-seronegative.

The rearrangement links TRBV5-1 to TRBJ2-5; 10 positions agree with TRBD1. The germline V gene encodes CDR1 SGHRS and CDR2 YFSETQ. This CDR3 is 14 amino acids long. The junction had 1 base not matched to a gene; V was cut back by 2 bases and J by 3 bases. CDR3 in DNA: TGCGCCAGCAGCTTCGGGACAGGGGAAGAGACCCAGTACTTC. The encoded protein is CASSFGTGEETQYF.

To note about this clone: The same CDR3 arises from other DNA sequences in this sample as well. The V and J genes are TRBV28 and TRBJ1-4; no clear D. Trimming stripped 2 bases from V and 7 bases from J, with 8 bases between. The CDR3 totals 13 residues. Germline V gives CDR1 MDHEN, CDR2 SYDVKM. CDR3 in DNA: TGTGCCAGCAGTTTACTGGGGAGTGAAAAACTGTTTTTT. The encoded protein is CASSLLGSEKLFF.

This clone has just a few counts. The chain joins TRBV18 to TRBJ1-1, with TRBD1 matching 8 bases. V lost 2 bases to trimming and J lost 3 bases; unmatched junction nucleotides: 2. Germline V gives CDR1 KGHSH, CDR2 LQKENI. The CDR3 spans 14 residues. CDR3 DNA sequence: TGTGCCAGCTCACCAAACAGGGGGTACACTGAAGCTTTCTTT. It codes for CASSPNRGYTEAFF.

The chain uses TRBV5-1 and TRBJ1-1, with 7 bases matching TRBD1. Per the germline V gene, CDR1 is SGHRS and CDR2 is YFSETQ. J lost 1 base, V lost 0 bases, and 6 bases had no gene match. CDR3 length: 16 amino acids. The CDR3 protein is CASSLAVQGSNTEAFF. The DNA for the CDR3 is TGCGCCAGCAGCTTGGCCGTACAGGGGTCGAACACTGAAGCTTTCTTT.

The chain combines TRBV7-2 with TRBJ1-5; D is unresolved. V gave up 5 bases and J gave up 3 bases, with 14 bases separating them. The CDR3 is 15 residues long. Germline V gene sequence: CDR1 SGHTA, CDR2 FQGNSA. The DNA of the CDR3 is TGTGCCAGCAGCCCCAGACTCAATCCCAATCAGCCCCAGCATTTT. It yields the protein CASSPRLNPNQPQHF.